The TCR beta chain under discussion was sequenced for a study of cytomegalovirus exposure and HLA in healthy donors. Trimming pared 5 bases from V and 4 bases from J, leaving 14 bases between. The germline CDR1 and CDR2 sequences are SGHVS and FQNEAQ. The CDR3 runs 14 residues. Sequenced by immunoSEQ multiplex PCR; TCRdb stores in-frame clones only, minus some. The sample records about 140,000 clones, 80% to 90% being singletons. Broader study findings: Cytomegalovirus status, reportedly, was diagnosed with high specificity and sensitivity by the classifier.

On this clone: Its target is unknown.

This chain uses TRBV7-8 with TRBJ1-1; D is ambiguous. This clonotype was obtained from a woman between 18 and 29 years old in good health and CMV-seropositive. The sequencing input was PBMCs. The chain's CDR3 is CASSRLRESTEAFF. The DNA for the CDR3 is TGTGCCAGCAGCCGTTTGAGAGAGAGCACTGAAGCTTTCTTT.